The 18 T cell receptor beta chains given below trace back to one sample, sequenced in a study of regulatory T cells in long-lasting Graves disease. Indicated time point: persistent/refractory GD, antithyroid drugs over 5 years with positive TRAb. Following extraction of RNA from PBMCs, that RNA was used to make the TCR library. For TCR beta, libraries came from iRepertoire HTBI primers and Arm-PCR of CDR3 regions. From the multiplex PCR reads, TCRdb called clonotypes with MiXCR, one entry per CDR3 protein. The table lists over 650,000 distinct CDR3 sequences, 30% of them singletons. The sample here was peripheral blood mononuclear cells (PBMCs), taken when the disease was refractory, from a patient treated with antithyroid drugs. The receptors were gathered from a female donor with Graves disease.

The rearrangement links TRBV6-2 or TRBV6-3 to TRBJ2-2; unclear D gene. In germline, CDR1 is MNHEY, CDR2 SVGEGT. The CDR3 spans 18 residues. V was clipped by 7 bases and J by 0 bases, with 21 bases between them. CDR3 bases: TGTGCCAGCACCTGCTTGGCCCCGACTGACACGAACACCGGGGAGCTGTTTTTT. As protein: CASTCLAPTDTNTGELFF.

This clonotype was seen only a few times. The V gene is TRBV6-1, the J gene TRBJ1-3; D is unresolved. Per germline, CDR1 MNHNS and CDR2 SASEGT. Trimming stripped 6 bases from V and 0 bases from J, with 9 bases between. The CDR3 totals 14 residues. CDR3 bases: TGTGCCAGCAGAAGAGACTTCTCTGGAAACACCATATATTTT. Residues: CASRRDFSGNTIYF.

The genes are TRBV3-1 and TRBJ2-5, with 10 bases fitting TRBD2. The germline V gene encodes CDR1 LGHDT and CDR2 YNNKEL (reference sequence). This CDR3 spans 16 amino acids. The junction had 6 bases not matched to a gene; V was cut back by 0 bases and J by 5 bases. The CDR3 sequence is CASSQDPGLAEETQYF. The CDR3 coding sequence is TGTGCCAGCAGCCAAGATCCTGGACTAGCGGAGGAGACCCAGTACTTC.

V is TRBV4-1 and J is TRBJ1-2; no clear D gene. This CDR3 has 12 residues. Germline-derived CDR1 and CDR2 are MGHRA and YSYEKL. V was clipped by 0 bases and J by 8 bases, with 7 bases between them. The CDR3 protein is CASSQDAGGYTF. The DNA of the CDR3 is TGCGCCAGCAGCCAAGATGCGGGAGGCTACACCTTC.

This clonotype was seen more than once but under ten times. CDR3 sequence: CASSAGLSTDTQYF. DNA of the CDR3: TGCGCCAGCAGCGCGGGACTCAGCACAGATACGCAGTATTTT. The chain is built from TRBV5-1 and TRBJ2-3, with D tentatively TRBD2 (6 bases). The germline V and J ends were trimmed by 4 bases and 0 bases, with 9 bases remaining between them. The germline V gene has CDR1 SGHRS and CDR2 YFSETQ. The length of the CDR3 is 14 residues.

The chain combines TRBV20-1 with TRBJ2-7, with 10 nucleotides matching TRBD2. CDR3 length equals 13 residues. With V trimmed by 3 bases and J by 1 base, 0 bases remained unmatched. Germline loops: CDR1 DFQATT, CDR2 SNEGSKA (reference sequence). CDR3 sequence (DNA): TGCAGTGCTAGTAGCGGGAGGTCCTACGAGCAGTACTTC. This sequence encodes CSASSGRSYEQYF.

This clonotype was counted a few times. This chain joins TRBV19 and TRBJ2-5, with D possibly matching TRBD2 (6 bases). V was clipped by 3 bases and J by 7 bases, with 9 bases between them. Germline CDR1 LNHDA, CDR2 SQIVND (reference sequence). The CDR3 contains 12 residues. The CDR3: CASSMAGSTQYF. The CDR3 DNA follows: TGTGCCAGTAGTATGGCGGGATCGACCCAGTACTTC.

This clonotype was detected only a few times. This chain connects TRBV28 to TRBJ2-7, with D perhaps TRBD1 (7 bases). This CDR3 is built from 15 residues. The germline CDR1 and CDR2 sequences are MDHEN and SYDVKM. Trimming removed 4 bases at V and 0 bases at J, with 13 bases between. The CDR3 DNA is TGTGCCAGCAGTTCCCCCAGGGGGGCCTCCTACGAGCAGTACTTC. Translating gives CASSSPRGASYEQYF. Full variable domain (remainder filled in from reference TRBV28 and TRBJ2-7): DVKVTQSSRYLVKRTGEKVFLECVQDMDHENMFWYRQDPGLGLRLIYFSYDVKMKEKGDIPEGYSVSREKKERFSLILESASTNQTSMYLCASSSPRGASYEQYFGPGTRLTVT.

The CDR3 bases are TGTGCCAGCAGCGATTTGAGGGGTAATAGCAATCAGCCCCAGCATTTT. This gives the protein CASSDLRGNSNQPQHF. V usage is TRBV11-2 and J usage is TRBJ1-5, with TRBD1 as a possible D gene (5 bases). The CDR3 totals 16 residues. Germline V gives CDR1 SGHAT, CDR2 FQNNGV. Deletions cut 5 bases from V and 0 bases from J, with 14 bases between.

This CDR3 reads CASSLTGTGDDGYTF. The CDR3 DNA reads as TGTGCCAGCAGCCTGACAGGGACAGGGGACGATGGCTACACCTTC. The chain uses TRBV7-3 and TRBJ1-2; 10 nucleotides line up with TRBD1. Germline V gene data show CDR1 as SGHTA and CDR2 as FQGTGA. CDR3 length: 15 residues. The J segment lost 6 bases and the V segment lost 5 bases, leaving 9 bases of the junction unmatched.

The chain carries TRBV5-1 and TRBJ1-2, with 9 bases aligning to TRBD1. The length of the CDR3 is 15 residues. V trimming: 0 bases; J trimming: 4 bases; junction bases outside the gene matches: 4. The germline V gene has CDR1 SGHRS and CDR2 YFSETQ. Here the CDR3 reads CASSLATTGGYGYTF. CDR3 coding DNA: TGCGCCAGCAGCTTGGCAACGACAGGGGGCTATGGCTACACCTTC.

The rearrangement links TRBV4-1 to TRBJ2-7, with TRBD2 identical over 7 bases. V shed 8 bases, J shed 3 bases, and the junction held 10 bases outside the gene matches. The CDR3 has 14 residues. Germline values: CDR1 MGHRA, CDR2 YSYEKL. The CDR3 loop is CASSAGIDLYEQYF. The CDR3 DNA follows: TGCGCCAGCTCAGCGGGGATCGACCTCTACGAGCAGTACTTC.

Here the CDR3 reads CASRLTGGDTGELFF. The CDR3 DNA reads as TGTGCCAGCAGGCTTACAGGTGGCGACACCGGGGAGCTGTTTTTT. The chain employs TRBV2 and TRBJ2-2, with D perhaps matching TRBD1 (5 bases). CDR1 and CDR2 from the germline V gene are SNHLY and FYNNEI. V was cut by 6 bases and J by 3 bases, with 14 bases left in between. The CDR3 totals 15 residues.

The CDR3, as DNA: TGCGCCAGCGCTATAGGGCTGAGCGTTACCTACGAGCAGTACTTC. It is translated as CASAIGLSVTYEQYF. This chain uses TRBV5-1 with TRBJ2-7; D not certain. The germline V gene encodes CDR1 SGHRS and CDR2 YFSETQ. V gave up 7 bases and J gave up 2 bases, with 19 bases separating them. The CDR3 totals 15 residues.

This clonotype showed up just a few times. The gene calls are TRBV3-1 and TRBJ1-1; tentative D call: TRBD1 (5 bases). The CDR3 is 15 amino acids. The V end was cut by 5 bases, the J end by 2 bases, with 15 bases between. Germline V lookup: CDR1 LGHDT, CDR2 YNNKEL (reference sequence). The CDR3 coding sequence is TGTGCCAGCAGCACCCCAGGGATTGGAAACACTGAAGCTTTCTTT. Encoded protein: CASSTPGIGNTEAFF.

The chain uses TRBV20-1 and TRBJ1-1; D is undetermined. V lost 0 bases, J lost 10 bases, and 12 bases lay in between. CDR3 size: 12 residues. Germline CDR1 DFQATT, CDR2 SNEGSKA (reference sequence). This CDR3 reads CSARDGGGGAFF. DNA of the CDR3: TGCAGTGCTAGAGATGGCGGCGGAGGAGCTTTCTTT.

The chain couples TRBV13 to TRBJ1-2; D may be TRBD1 (6 bases). The CDR3 has 15 residues. Per the germline V gene, CDR1 is PRHDT and CDR2 is FYEKMQ (reference sequence). The ends were cut back, 5 bases at V and 4 bases at J, with 17 bases in the middle. The CDR3 spells CASSARQAGGYGYTF. The CDR3 coding sequence is TGTGCCAGCAGCGCCAGACAGGCGGGGGGCTATGGCTACACCTTC. Combining the CDR3 with reference TRBV13 and TRBJ1-2 gives the whole variable domain AAGVIQSPRHLIKEKRETATLKCYPIPRHDTVYWYQQGPGQDPQFLISFYEKMQSDKGSIPDRFSAQQFSDYHSELNMSSLELGDSALYFCASSARQAGGYGYTFGSGTRLTVV.

This clonotype has more than one count but fewer than ten. The chain joins TRBV6-1 to TRBJ1-5; no clear D. Trimming shortened V by 6 bases and J by 6 bases, and 12 bases separated the two germline ends. The CDR3 is 13 residues long. Looked up from germline, CDR1 is MNHNS and CDR2 is SASEGT. CDR3 sequence reads: CASSSKMGQPQHF. The CDR3 DNA reads TGTGCCAGCAGCTCGAAGATGGGTCAGCCCCAGCATTTT.